This record concerns one T cell receptor beta chain sequence. Antigen specificity is unknown. 3,000 to 4,500 ng of total RNA went into each TCR library. TCRdb reprocessed the 5' RACE reads and stores each CDR3 protein as one record, lacking DNA. The table for this sample gives about 350,000 distinct CDR3 sequences. The data belong to a study of monozygotic twins with inflammatory bowel disease. Study-wide points: Clonotypes shared with others were fewer in IBD patients than in healthy twins, especially with disease activity. Compared with healthy co-twins, IBD patients showed reduced TCRbeta repertoire diversity by inverse Simpson.

Germline-derived CDR1 and CDR2 are SGHTA and FQGNSA. There are 12 residues in the CDR3. The chain has TRBV7-2 and TRBJ2-3; TCRdb's D call of TRBD2 is untestable without DNA. Material for sequencing was blood. The TCR originated in a human donor with ulcerative colitis or Crohn's disease, or a healthy co-twin of an affected twin (not recorded which). CDR3 sequence: CASSRPAGSQYF.